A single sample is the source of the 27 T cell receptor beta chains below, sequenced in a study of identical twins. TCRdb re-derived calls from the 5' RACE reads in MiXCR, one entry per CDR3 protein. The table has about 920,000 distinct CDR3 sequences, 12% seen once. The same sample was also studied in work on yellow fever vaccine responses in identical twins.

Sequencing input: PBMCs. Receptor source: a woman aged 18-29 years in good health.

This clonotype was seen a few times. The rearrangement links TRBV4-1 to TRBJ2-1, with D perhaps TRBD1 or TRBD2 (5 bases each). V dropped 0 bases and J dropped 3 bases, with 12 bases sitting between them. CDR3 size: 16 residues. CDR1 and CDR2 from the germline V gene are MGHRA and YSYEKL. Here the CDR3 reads CASSQDRGRSYNEQFF. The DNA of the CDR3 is TGCGCCAGCAGCCAAGATCGGGGACGTAGCTACAATGAGCAGTTCTTC.

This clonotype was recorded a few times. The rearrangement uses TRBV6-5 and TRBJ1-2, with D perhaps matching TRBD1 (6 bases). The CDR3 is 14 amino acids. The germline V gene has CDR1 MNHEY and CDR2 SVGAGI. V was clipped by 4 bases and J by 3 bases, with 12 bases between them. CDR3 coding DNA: TGTGCCAGCAGTTCCCATCGACAGGACTATGGCTACACCTTC. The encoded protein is CASSSHRQDYGYTF.

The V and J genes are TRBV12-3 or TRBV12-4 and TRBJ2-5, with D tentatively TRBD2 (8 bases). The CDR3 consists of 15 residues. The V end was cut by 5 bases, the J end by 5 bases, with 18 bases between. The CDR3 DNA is TGTGCCAGCAGTCCCCGGGGACTAGGGGGCGAGACCCAGTACTTC. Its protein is CASSPRGLGGETQYF.

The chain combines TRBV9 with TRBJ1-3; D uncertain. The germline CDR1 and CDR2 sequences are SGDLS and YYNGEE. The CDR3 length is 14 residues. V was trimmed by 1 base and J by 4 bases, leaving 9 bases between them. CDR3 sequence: CASSVKWGGNTIYF. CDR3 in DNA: TGTGCCAGCAGCGTAAAGTGGGGAGGAAACACCATATATTTT. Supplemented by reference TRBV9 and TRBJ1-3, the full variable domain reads DSGVTQTPKHLITATGQRVTLRCSPRSGDLSVYWYQQSLDQGLQFLIQYYNGEERAKGNILERFSAQQFPDLHSELNLSSLELGDSALYFCASSVKWGGNTIYFGEGSWLTVV.

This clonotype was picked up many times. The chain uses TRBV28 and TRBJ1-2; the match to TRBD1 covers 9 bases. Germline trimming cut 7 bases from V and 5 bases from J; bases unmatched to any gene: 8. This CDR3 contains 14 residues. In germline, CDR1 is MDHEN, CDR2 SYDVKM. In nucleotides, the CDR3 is TGTGCCAGCATCACTTCCGGGACAGGGTATGGCTACACCTTC. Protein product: CASITSGTGYGYTF.

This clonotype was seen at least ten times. The CDR3 nucleotides read TGTGCCAGCAGCTCGGACGGTAGCTCCTACGAGCAGTACGTC. Its protein is CASSSDGSSYEQYV. The rearrangement joins TRBV7-2 to TRBJ2-7; no firm D call. The CDR3 extends over 14 amino acids. Trimming pared 4 bases from V and 0 bases from J, leaving 10 bases between. Germline V gene data show CDR1 as SGHTA and CDR2 as FQGNSA.

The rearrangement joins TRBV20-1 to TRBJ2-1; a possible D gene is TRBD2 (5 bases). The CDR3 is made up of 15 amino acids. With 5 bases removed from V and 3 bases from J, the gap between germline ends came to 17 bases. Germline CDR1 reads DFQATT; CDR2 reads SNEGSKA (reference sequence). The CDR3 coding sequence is TGCAGTGCTTTATCCAGCGGAGGTTACTACAATGAGCAGTTCTTC. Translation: CSALSSGGYYNEQFF.

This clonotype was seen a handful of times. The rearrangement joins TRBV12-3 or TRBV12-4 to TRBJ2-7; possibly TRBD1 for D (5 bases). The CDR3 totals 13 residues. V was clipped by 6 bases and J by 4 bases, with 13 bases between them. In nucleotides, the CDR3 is TGTGCCAGCAGAGGGAAGGGGTATTACGAGCAGTACTTC. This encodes CASRGKGYYEQYF.

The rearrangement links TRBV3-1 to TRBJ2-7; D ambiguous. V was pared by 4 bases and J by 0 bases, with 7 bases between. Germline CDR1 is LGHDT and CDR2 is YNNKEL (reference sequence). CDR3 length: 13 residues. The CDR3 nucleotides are TGTGCCAGCAGCCGGTCGGCCTCCTACGAGCAGTACTTC. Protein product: CASSRSASYEQYF.

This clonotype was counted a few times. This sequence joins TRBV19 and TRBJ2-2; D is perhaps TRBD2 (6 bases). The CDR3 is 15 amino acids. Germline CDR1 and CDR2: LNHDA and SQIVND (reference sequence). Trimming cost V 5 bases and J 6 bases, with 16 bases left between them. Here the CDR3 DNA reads TGTGCCAGTAGTGGGGGACTGTCTGGCGCCGGGGAGCTGTTTTTT. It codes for CASSGGLSGAGELFF. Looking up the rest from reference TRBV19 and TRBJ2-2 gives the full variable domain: DGGITQSPKYLFRKEGQNVTLSCEQNLNHDAMYWYRQDPGQGLRLIYYSQIVNDFQKGDIAEGYSVSREKKESFPLTVTSAQKNPTAFYLCASSGGLSGAGELFFGEGSRLTVL.

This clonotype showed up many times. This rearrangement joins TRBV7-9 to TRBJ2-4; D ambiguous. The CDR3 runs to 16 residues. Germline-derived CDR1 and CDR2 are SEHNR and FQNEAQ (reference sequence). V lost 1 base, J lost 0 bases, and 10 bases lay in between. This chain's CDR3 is CASSLGKSLAKNIQYF. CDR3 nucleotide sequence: TGTGCCAGCAGCTTAGGGAAGAGTTTAGCCAAAAACATTCAGTACTTC.

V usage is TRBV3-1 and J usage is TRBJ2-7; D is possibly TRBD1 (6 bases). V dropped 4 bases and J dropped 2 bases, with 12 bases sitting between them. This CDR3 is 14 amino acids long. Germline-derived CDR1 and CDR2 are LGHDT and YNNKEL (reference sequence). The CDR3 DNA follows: TGTGCCAGCAGCCCACGGGACATAACCTACGAGCAGTACTTC. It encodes CASSPRDITYEQYF.

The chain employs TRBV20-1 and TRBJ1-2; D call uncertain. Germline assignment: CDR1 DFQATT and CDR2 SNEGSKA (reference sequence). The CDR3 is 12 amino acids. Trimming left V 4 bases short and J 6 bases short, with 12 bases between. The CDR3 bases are TGCAGTGCTAAGTCGGTTCGCCATGGCTACACCTTC. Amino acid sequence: CSAKSVRHGYTF.

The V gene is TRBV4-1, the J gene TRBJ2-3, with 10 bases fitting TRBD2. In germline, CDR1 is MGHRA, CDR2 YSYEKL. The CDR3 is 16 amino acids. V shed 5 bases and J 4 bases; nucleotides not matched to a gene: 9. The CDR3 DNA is TGCGCCAGCAGCGACACAGCGAGCGGGGGGGCAGATACGCAGTATTTT. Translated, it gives CASSDTASGGADTQYF.

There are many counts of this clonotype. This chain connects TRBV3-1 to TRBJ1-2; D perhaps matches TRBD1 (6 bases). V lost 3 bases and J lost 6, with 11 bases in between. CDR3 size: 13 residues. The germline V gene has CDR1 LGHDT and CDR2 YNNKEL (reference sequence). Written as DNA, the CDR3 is TGTGCCAGCAGCCAGGGGGCAAGGCATGGCTACACCTTC. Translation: CASSQGARHGYTF.

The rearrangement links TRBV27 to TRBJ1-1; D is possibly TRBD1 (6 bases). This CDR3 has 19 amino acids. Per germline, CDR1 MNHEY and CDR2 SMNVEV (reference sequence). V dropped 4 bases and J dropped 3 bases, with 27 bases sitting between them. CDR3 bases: TGTGCCAGCAGTTCAAACAGGGTAAGGCGACCGGGGGTCGACACTGAAGCTTTCTTT. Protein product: CASSSNRVRRPGVDTEAFF.

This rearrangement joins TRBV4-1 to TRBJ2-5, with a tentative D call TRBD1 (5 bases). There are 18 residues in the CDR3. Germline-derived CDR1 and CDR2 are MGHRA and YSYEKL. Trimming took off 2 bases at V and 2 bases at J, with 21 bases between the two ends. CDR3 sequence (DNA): TGCGCCAGCAGCCAAAGACCCCCGTCCGAGGCAGGGCAAGAGACCCAGTACTTC. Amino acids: CASSQRPPSEAGQETQYF.

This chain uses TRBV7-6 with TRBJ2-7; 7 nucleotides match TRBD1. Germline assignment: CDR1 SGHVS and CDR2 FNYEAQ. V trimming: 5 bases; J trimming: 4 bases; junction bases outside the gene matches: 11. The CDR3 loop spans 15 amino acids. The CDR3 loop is CASSPSQTGTYEQYF. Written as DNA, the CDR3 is TGTGCCAGCAGCCCGTCACAGACAGGGACATACGAGCAGTACTTC.

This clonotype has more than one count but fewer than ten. The CDR3 protein is CASTPIGRTGLGTDTQYF. The DNA for the CDR3 is TGTGCCAGCACCCCTATAGGCCGAACAGGCCTGGGCACAGATACGCAGTATTTT. V is TRBV28 and J is TRBJ2-3; tentative D call: TRBD1 (5 bases). Per the germline V gene, CDR1 is MDHEN and CDR2 is SYDVKM. This CDR3 comprises 18 residues. Between the trimmed V and J ends, which lost 7 bases and 1 base, there was a span of 24 bases.

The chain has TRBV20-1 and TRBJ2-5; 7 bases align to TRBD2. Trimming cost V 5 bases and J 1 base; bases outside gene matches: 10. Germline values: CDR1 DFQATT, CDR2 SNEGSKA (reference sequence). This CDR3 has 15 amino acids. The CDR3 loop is CSAQDPAGFQETQYF. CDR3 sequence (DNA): TGCAGTGCTCAAGATCCAGCGGGGTTCCAAGAGACCCAGTACTTC.

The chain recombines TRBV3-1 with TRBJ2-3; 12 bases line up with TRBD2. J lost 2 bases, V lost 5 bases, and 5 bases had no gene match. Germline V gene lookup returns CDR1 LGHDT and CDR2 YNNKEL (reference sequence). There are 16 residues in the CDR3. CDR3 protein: CASSFLAGGLTDTQYF. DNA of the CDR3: TGTGCCAGCAGCTTCCTAGCGGGGGGGCTCACAGATACGCAGTATTTT.

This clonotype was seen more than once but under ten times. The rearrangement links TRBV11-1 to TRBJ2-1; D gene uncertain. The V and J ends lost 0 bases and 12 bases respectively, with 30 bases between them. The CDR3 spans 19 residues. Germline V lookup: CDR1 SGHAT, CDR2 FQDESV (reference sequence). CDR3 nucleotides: TGTGCCAGCAGCTTAGCGTCTCTCGGGCAGCCAGCCTCTTTCCGTGGGCAGTTCTTC. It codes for CASSLASLGQPASFRGQFF.

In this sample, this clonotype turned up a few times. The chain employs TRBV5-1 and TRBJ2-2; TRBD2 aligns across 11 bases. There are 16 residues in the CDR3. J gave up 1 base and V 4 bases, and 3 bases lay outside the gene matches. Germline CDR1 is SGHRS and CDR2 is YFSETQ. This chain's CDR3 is CASSKLAGENTGELFF. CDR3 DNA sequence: TGCGCCAGCAGCAAACTAGCGGGGGAGAACACCGGGGAGCTGTTTTTT.

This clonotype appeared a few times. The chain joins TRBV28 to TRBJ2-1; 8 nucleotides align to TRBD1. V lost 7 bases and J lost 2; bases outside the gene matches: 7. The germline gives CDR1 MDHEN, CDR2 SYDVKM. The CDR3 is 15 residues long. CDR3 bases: TGTGCCAGCACCGCCGGACAGGGTCCCTACAATGAGCAGTTCTTC. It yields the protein CASTAGQGPYNEQFF.

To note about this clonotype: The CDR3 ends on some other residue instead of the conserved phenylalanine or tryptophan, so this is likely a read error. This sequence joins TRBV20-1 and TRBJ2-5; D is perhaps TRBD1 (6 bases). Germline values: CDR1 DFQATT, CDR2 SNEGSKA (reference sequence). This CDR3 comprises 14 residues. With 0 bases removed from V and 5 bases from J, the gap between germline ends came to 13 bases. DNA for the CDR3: TGCAGTGCTAGAGATAGCACAGGGAAGGAGACCCAGTACCTC. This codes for CSARDSTGKETQYL.

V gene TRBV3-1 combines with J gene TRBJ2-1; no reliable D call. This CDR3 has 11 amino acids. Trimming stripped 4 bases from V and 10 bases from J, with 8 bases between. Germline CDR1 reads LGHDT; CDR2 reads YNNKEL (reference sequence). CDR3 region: CASSRSSEQFF. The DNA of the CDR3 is TGTGCCAGCAGCCGGTCGTCCGAGCAGTTCTTC.

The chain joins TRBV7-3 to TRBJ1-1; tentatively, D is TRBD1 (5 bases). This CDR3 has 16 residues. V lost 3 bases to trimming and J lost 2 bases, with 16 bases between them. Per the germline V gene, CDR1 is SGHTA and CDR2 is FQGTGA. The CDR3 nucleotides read TGTGCCAGCAGCTTCAGCGGGGGAACAGTCAACACTGAAGCTTTCTTT. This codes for CASSFSGGTVNTEAFF.